A single sample gave rise to the 11 T cell receptor beta chains below, sequenced in a study of T-cell memory formation after mild COVID-19. Each CDR3 protein gets one entry after TCRdb re-called the 5' RACE reads with MiXCR. The data hold around 510,000 distinct CDR3 sequences, with about 20% observed a single time. Sequenced material: PBMCs or a T cell subset sorted from them (not recorded which). Source of these receptors: an adult woman who had mild COVID-19 (a few samples of this study predate the infection). Cell type and time point are not known.

The chain has TRBV9 and TRBJ2-3; D unclear. V was cut by 0 bases and J by 3 bases, with 8 bases left in between. CDR1 is SGDLS, CDR2 YYNGEE, per germline. This CDR3 comprises 14 residues. CDR3 sequence: CASSVEASTDTQYF. CDR3 DNA: TGTGCCAGCAGCGTAGAAGCTAGTACAGATACGCAGTATTTT.

This clonotype has more than one count but fewer than ten. The chain is built from TRBV18 and TRBJ1-1; D is possibly TRBD1 (6 bases). Trimming stripped 3 bases from V and 1 base from J, with 15 bases between. Germline CDR1 reads KGHSH; CDR2 reads LQKENI. The length of the CDR3 is 16 residues. The CDR3 is CASSPGGAMTNTEAFF. The CDR3 DNA reads as TGTGCCAGCTCACCCGGGGGGGCGATGACGAACACTGAAGCTTTCTTT.

With respect to this clonotype: A read error may produce the germline difference seen at one junction end. The V gene is TRBV24-1, the J gene TRBJ2-3; 11 bases align to TRBD2. The CDR3 covers 17 residues. CDR1 and CDR2 (germline): KGHDR, SFDVKD. This chain's CDR3 is CATSDIWTSGQTDAQYF. The CDR3 DNA follows: TGTGCCACCAGTGATATATGGACTAGCGGGCAGACAGATGCGCAGTATTTT.

This clonotype has just a few counts. J is TRBJ1-1 and V is TRBV9; 7 bases line up with TRBD1. After removal of 4 bases from V and 7 bases from J, the junction contained 7 bases not matched to a gene. This CDR3 spans 13 amino acids. Germline-derived CDR1 and CDR2 are SGDLS and YYNGEE. The CDR3 DNA sequence: TGTGCCAGCAGCCCAGGACAGGTGGGTGAAGCTTTCTTT. It is translated as CASSPGQVGEAFF.

The V gene is TRBV18, the J gene TRBJ2-2; 10 nucleotides align to TRBD2. Germline CDR1 KGHSH, CDR2 LQKENI. Unmatched junction bases numbered 12, after V lost 11 bases and J lost 6 bases. The CDR3 extends over 15 amino acids. This CDR3 reads CAGSQREGRAGELFF. The DNA of the CDR3 is TGTGCCGGATCTCAGCGGGAGGGCCGCGCCGGGGAGCTGTTTTTT.

The chain joins TRBV7-9 to TRBJ2-3; TRBD2 aligns across 10 bases. The CDR3 is made up of 16 amino acids. Trimming cost V 6 bases and J 6 bases; bases outside gene matches: 12. Germline V lookup: CDR1 SEHNR, CDR2 FQNEAQ (reference sequence). Here the CDR3 reads CASRSSGRLYADTQYF. DNA for the CDR3: TGTGCCAGCAGGTCTAGCGGGAGATTGTATGCCGATACGCAGTATTTT.

This clonotype was seen only a few times. The chain recombines TRBV12-3 or TRBV12-4 with TRBJ2-7, with a weak D call TRBD2 (5 bases). V lost 8 bases to trimming and J lost 3 bases, with 14 bases between them. The CDR3 is 13 residues long. The CDR3 DNA sequence: TGTGCCAGCGGACTCGATCCGATCTACGAGCAGTACTTC. Translation gives CASGLDPIYEQYF.

The rearrangement joins TRBV11-1 to TRBJ2-5; weak D call: TRBD2 (5 bases). CDR1 is SGHAT and CDR2 is FQDESV in the germline V gene (reference sequence). With 3 bases removed from V and 3 bases from J, the gap between germline ends came to 11 bases. This CDR3 is 14 amino acids long. For the CDR3, the DNA is TGTGCCAGCAGCTTCCGTCAGCGGAAAGAGACCCAGTACTTC. This translates into CASSFRQRKETQYF.

This chain uses TRBV7-8 with TRBJ1-5, with 9 positions matching TRBD1. The trim removed 6 bases at V and 0 bases at J, leaving 24 bases unmatched. The length of the CDR3 is 22 residues. Germline loops: CDR1 SGHVS, CDR2 FQNEAQ. Written as DNA, the CDR3 is TGTGCCAGCAGTCAGAATTGGGTTATTGGCGGGACAGGGACCGATAGCAATCAGCCCCAGCATTTT. Translated, it gives CASSQNWVIGGTGTDSNQPQHF.

This clonotype occurred many times. This chain links TRBV6-5 with TRBJ1-1; tentatively, D is TRBD1 (5 bases). The V end lost 6 bases, the J end lost 6 bases, and 8 bases lay between the germline ends. CDR1 and CDR2 from the germline V gene are MNHEY and SVGAGI. The CDR3 length is 11 residues. The CDR3 sequence is CASSRGAEAFF. For the CDR3, the DNA is TGTGCCAGCAGCAGAGGGGCTGAAGCTTTCTTT.

This clonotype has at least ten counts. The chain has TRBV12-3 or TRBV12-4 and TRBJ1-1; possibly TRBD1 for D (5 bases). This CDR3 comprises 17 residues. V lost 3 bases and J lost 1, with 18 bases in between. The CDR3 loop is CASSLARGGYGNTEAFF. CDR3 bases: TGTGCCAGCAGTTTGGCACGTGGGGGGTACGGGAACACTGAAGCTTTCTTT.